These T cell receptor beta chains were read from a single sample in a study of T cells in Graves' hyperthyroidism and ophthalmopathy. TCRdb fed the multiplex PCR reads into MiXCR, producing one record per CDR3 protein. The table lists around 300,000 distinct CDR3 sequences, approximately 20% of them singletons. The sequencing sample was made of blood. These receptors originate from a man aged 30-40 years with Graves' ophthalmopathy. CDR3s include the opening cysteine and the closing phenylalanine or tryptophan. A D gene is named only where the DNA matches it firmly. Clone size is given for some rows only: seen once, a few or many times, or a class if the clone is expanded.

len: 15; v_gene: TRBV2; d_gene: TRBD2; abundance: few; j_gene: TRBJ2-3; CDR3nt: TGTGCCAGCGCTGGTAGCGGGAGGAGAGCAGATACGCAGTATTTT; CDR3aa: CASAGSGRRADTQYF
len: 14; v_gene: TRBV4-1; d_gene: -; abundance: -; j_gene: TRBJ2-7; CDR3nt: TGCGCCAGCAGCCAGCCCCTAGCTTCCTACGAGCAGTACTTC; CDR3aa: CASSQPLASYEQYF
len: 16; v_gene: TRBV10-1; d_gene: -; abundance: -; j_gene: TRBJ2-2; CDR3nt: TGCGCCAGCAGTGAGGGGAGGGGGCGAAGCACCGGGGAGCTGTTTTTT; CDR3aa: CASSEGRGRSTGELFF
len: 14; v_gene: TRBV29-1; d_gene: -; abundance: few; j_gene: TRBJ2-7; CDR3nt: TGCAGCGTACTACTACCGGGACATTCCTACGAGCAGTACTTC; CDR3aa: CSVLLPGHSYEQYF
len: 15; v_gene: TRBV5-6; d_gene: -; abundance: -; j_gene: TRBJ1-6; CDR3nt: TGTGCCAGCAGCTTTCGACAGGCTGGTAGTTCACCCCTCCACTTT; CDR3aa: CASSFRQAGSSPLHF
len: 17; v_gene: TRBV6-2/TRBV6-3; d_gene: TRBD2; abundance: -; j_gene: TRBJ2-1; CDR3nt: TGTGCCAGCAGTGCGGGCTCCCTAGCGGGACCCTACAATGAGCAGCTCTTC; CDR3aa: CASSAGSLAGPYNEQLF
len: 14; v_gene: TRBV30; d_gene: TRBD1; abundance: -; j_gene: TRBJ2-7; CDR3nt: TGTGCCTGGAGTAGGACAGGGGGCACCTACGAGCAGTACTTC; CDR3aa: CAWSRTGGTYEQYF
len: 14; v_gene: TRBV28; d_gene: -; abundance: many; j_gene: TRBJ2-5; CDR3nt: TGTGCCAGCACGGCTCTCACCGGGATGGAGACCCAGTACTTC; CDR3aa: CASTALTGMETQYF
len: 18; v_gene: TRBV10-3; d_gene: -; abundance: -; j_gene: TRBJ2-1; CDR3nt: TGTGCCATCAGTGAGTCAATCCCAGGACAGCGTGCGGACAATGGGCAGTTCTTC; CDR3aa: CAISESIPGQRADNGQFF
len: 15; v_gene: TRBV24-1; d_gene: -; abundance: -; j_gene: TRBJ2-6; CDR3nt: TGTGCCACCAGTGATCGCAGCCCTGGGGCCAACGTCCTGACTTTC; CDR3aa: CATSDRSPGANVLTF
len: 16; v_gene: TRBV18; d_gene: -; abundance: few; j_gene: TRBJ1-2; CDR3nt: TGTGCCAGCCGAGAATTTGGACGCGCTTTAGAGGGTGGCTACACCTTC; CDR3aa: CASREFGRALEGGYTF
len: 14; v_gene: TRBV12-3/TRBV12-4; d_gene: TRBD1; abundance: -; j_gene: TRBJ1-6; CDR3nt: TGTGCCAGCAGATTAGCAGGGGGCGATTCACCCCTCCACTTT; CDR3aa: CASRLAGGDSPLHF
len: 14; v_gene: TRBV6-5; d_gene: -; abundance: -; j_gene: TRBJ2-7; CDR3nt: TGTGCCAGCAGTTACTCGAGAACAGCATGCGAGCAGTACTTC; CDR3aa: CASSYSRTACEQYF
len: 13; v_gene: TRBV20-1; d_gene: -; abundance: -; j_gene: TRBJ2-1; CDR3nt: TGCAGTGCCAGGGGAGGCTCCTACAATGAGCAGTTCTTC; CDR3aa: CSARGGSYNEQFF
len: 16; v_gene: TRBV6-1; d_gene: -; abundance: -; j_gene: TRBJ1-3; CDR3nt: TGTGCCAGCAGATCGGGGCCTGGGTTCACTGGAAACACCATATATTTT; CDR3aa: CASRSGPGFTGNTIYF
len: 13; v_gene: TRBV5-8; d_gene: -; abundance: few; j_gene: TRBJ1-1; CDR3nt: TGTGCCAGCAGCACAACCAGGGCCTCTGAAGCTTTCTTT; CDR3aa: CASSTTRASEAFF
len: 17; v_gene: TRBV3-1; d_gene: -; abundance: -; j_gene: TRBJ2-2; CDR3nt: TGTGCCAGCAGCCAGAAAAATTATAGCCCTAGGACCGGGGAGCTGTTTTTT; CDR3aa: CASSQKNYSPRTGELFF
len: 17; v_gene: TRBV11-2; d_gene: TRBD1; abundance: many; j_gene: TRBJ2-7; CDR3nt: TGTGCCAGCAGCTCTCACCTTGGACAGGGTAACTCCTACGAGCAGTACTTC; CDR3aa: CASSSHLGQGNSYEQYF
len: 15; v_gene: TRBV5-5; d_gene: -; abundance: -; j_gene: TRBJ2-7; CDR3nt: TGTGCCAGCAGCCCCTTGCGGGGTAGCTCCTACGAGCAGTACTTC; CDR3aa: CASSPLRGSSYEQYF
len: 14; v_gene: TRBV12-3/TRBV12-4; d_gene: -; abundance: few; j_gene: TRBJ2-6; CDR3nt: TGTGCCAGCCGGGGAGGCTCTGGGGCCAACGTCCTGACTTTC; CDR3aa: CASRGGSGANVLTF
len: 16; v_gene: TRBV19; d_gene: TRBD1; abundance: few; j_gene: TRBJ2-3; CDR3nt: TGTGCCAGTAGTATATATGGGACAGATGCCACAGATACGCAGTATTTT; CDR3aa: CASSIYGTDATDTQYF
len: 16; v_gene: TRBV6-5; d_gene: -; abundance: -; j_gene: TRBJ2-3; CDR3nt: TGTGCCAGCAGTTACTCGATTCAGGGAAGCACAGATACGCAGTATTTT; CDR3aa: CASSYSIQGSTDTQYF
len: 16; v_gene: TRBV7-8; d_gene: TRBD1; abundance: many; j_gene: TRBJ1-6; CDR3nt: TGTGCCAGCAGCCCCCGGACAGGGTTAATGAATTCACCCCTCCACTTT; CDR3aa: CASSPRTGLMNSPLHF
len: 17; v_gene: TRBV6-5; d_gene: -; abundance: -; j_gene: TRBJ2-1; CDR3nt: TGTGCCAGCAGTTATCGTGGACAAGCGGGCACTTACAATGAGCAGTTCTTC; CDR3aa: CASSYRGQAGTYNEQFF
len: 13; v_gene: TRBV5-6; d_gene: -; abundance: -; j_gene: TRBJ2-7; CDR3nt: TGTGCCAGCAGCCGACAGCCATCTAGAGAGCAGTACTTC; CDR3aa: CASSRQPSREQYF
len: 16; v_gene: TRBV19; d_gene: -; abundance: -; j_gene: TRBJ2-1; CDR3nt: TGTGCCAGTAGTATGGCCCGGCAGGTACGACGTCGGGAGCAGTTCTTC; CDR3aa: CASSMARQVRRREQFF
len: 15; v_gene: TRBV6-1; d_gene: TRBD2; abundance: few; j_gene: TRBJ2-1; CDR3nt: TGTGCCAGCAGTTGGGGGGGAGGGGTAAACAATGAGCAGTTCTTC; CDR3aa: CASSWGGGVNNEQFF
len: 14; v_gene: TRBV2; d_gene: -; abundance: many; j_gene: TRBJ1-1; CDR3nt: TGTGCCAGCAGTGAAGCTCAGGGAGACACTGAAGCTTTCTTT; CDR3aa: CASSEAQGDTEAFF
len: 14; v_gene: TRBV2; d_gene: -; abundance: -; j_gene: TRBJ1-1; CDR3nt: TGTGCCAGCAGTTCTACGGACAGAAGCAGTAAAGCTTTCTTT; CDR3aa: CASSSTDRSSKAFF
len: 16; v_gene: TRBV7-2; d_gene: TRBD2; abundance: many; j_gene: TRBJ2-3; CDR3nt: TGTGCCAGCAAAACTCGGGGAGGGCCTTATTCAGATACGCAGTATTTT; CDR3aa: CASKTRGGPYSDTQYF
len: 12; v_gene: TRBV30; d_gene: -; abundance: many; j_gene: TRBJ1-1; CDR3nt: TGTGCCTGGAGTATCTCGATGGAAGAAGCTTTCTTT; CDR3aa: CAWSISMEEAFF
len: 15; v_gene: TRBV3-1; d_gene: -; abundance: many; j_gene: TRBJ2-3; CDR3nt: TGTGCCAGCAGCCGGACTTCTCAAGTCGCAGATACGCAGTATTTT; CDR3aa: CASSRTSQVADTQYF
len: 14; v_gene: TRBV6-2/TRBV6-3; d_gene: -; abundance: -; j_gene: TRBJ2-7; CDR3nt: TGTGCCAGCAGTTCGGTCCCAAGCTCCTACGAGCAGTACTTC; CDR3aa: CASSSVPSSYEQYF
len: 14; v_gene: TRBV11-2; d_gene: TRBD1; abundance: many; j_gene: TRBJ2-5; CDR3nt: TGTGCCAGCAGCGCCCCAGGGGGCATGGAGACCCAGTACTTC; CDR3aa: CASSAPGGMETQYF
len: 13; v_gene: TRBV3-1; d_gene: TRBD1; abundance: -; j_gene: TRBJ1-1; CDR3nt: TGTGCCAGCAGCCGACGGACAGGGGGTGAAGCTTTCTTT; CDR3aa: CASSRRTGGEAFF
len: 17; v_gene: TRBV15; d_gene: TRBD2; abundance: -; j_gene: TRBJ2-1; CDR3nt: TGTGCCACCAGCAGAGCCGCCGGGACTAGAGAAGACTATGAGCAGTTCTTC; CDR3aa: CATSRAAGTREDYEQFF
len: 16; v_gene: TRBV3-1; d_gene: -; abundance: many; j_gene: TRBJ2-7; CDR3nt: TGTGCCAGCAGCCAAGTAGGACTATCTGGGGCCTACGAGCAGTACTTC; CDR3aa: CASSQVGLSGAYEQYF
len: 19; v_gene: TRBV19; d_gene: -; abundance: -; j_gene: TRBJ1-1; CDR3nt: TGTGCCAGTAGTAGGCGGGCGAGCCCTGTACGATTCATGAACACTGAAGCTTTCTTT; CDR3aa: CASSRRASPVRFMNTEAFF
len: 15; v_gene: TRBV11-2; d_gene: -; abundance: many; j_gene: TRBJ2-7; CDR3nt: TGTGCCAGCAGCCCGCAGGGGCGCAAAGAGGACGAGCAGTACTTC; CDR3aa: CASSPQGRKEDEQYF
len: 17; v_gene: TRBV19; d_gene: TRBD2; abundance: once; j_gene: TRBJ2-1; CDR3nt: TGTGCCAGTAGTCAAGGGGGGGGACTAGCGGGTCTTAATGAGCAGTTCTTC; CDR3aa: CASSQGGGLAGLNEQFF
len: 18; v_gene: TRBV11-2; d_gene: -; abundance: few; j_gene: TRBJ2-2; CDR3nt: TGTGCCAGCAGCTCTAGGGGGATCGGGACATGGAACACCGGGGAGCTGTTTTTT; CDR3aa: CASSSRGIGTWNTGELFF
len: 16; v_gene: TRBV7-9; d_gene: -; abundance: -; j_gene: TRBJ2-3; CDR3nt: TGTGCCAGCAGCTTATGGCGGGGAACCTACACAGATACGCAGTATTTT; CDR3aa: CASSLWRGTYTDTQYF
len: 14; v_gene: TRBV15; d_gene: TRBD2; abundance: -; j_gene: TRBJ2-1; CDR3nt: TGTGCCACAAATAGCGGGAGGGCCCTCAATGAGCAGTTCTTC; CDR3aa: CATNSGRALNEQFF